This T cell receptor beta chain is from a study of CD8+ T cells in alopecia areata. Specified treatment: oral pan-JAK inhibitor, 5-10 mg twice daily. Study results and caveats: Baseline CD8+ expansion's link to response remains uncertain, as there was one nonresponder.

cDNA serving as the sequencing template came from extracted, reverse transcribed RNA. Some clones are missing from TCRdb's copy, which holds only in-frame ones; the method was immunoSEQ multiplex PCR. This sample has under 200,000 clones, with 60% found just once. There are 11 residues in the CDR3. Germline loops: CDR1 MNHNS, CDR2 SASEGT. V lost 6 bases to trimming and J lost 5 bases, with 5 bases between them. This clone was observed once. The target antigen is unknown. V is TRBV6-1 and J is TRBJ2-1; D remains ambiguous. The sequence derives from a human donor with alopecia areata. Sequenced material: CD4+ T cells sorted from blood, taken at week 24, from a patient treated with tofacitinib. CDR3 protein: CASRQDNEQFF. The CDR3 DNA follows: TGTGCCAGCAGGCAGGACAATGAGCAGTTCTTC.